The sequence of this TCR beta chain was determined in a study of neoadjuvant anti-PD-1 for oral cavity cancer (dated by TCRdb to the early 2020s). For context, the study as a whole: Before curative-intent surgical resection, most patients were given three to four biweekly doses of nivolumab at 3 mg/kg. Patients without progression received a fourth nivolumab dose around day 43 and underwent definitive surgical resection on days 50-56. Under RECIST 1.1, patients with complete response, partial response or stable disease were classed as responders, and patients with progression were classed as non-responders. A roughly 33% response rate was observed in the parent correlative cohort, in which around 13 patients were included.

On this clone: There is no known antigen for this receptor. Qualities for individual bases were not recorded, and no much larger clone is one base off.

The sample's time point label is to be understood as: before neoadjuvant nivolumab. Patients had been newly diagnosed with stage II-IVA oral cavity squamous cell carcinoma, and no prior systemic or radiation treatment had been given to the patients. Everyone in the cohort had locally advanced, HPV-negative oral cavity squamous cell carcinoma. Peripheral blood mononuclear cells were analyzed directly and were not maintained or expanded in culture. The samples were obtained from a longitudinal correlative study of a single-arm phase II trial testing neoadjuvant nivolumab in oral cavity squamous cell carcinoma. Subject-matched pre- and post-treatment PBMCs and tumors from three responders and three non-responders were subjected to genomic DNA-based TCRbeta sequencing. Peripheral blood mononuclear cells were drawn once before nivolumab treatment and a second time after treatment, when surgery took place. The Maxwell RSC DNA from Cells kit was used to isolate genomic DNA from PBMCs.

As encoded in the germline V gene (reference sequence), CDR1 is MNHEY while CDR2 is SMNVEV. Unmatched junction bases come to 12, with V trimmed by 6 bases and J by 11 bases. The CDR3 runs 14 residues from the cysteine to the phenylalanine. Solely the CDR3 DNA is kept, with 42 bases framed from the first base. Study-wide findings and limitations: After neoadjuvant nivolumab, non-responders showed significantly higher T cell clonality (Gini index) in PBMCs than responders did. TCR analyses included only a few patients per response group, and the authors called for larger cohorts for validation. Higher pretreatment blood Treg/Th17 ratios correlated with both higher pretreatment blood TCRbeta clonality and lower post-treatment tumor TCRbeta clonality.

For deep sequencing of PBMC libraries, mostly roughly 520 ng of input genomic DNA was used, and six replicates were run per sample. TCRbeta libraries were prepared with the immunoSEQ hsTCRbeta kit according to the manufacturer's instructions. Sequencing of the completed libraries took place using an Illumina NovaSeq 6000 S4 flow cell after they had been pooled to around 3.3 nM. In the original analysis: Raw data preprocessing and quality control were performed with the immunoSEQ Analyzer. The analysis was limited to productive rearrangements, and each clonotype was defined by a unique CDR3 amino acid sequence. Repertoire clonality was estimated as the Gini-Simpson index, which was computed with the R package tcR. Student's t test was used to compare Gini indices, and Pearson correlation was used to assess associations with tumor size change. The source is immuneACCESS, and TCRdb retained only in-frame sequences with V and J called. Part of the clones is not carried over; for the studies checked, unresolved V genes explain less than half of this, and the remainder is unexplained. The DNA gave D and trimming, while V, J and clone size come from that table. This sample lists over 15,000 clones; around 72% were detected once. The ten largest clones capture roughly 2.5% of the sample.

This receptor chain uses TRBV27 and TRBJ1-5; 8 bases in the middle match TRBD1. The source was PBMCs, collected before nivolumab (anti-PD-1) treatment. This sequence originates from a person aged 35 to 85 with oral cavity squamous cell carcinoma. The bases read TGTGCCAGCAGGCCGGACAGGGCTCAAGGGGCCCAGCATTTT. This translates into CASRPDRAQGAQHF.